One and the same sample provided the 20 T cell receptor beta chains below, sequenced in a study of blood T cell repertoires in COVID-19. The data were produced by immunoSEQ multiplex PCR, yet TCRdb's version contains in-frame clones alone and is incomplete. Of approximately 150,000 clones listed, 82% are singletons. Sequencing was done on a sample of peripheral blood. The source of these receptors is a woman in her 70s with acute or convalescent COVID-19.

The chain links TRBV12-3 or TRBV12-4 to TRBJ1-6; D is ambiguous. The CDR3 runs 13 residues. Trimming pared 2 bases from V and 7 bases from J, leaving 6 bases between. The CDR3 spells CASSLNSNSPLHF. The CDR3 DNA is TGTGCCAGCAGTTTAAATTCGAATTCACCCCTCCACTTT.

This clone has a single count. The chain has TRBV19 and TRBJ2-5; D is perhaps TRBD2 (5 bases). V shed 3 bases and J shed 5 bases, with 13 bases lying between them. Germline assignment: CDR1 LNHDA and CDR2 SQIVND (reference sequence). This CDR3 is built from 14 residues. The CDR3 DNA reads TGTGCCAGTAGTATTCGGGAAGGGAAGGAGACCCAGTACTTC. Amino acid sequence: CASSIREGKETQYF.

The CDR3 region is CAIHQGQGNYGYTF. CDR3 DNA: TGTGCCATCCACCAGGGACAGGGTAACTATGGCTACACCTTC. The J gene is TRBJ1-2, the V gene TRBV10-3, with TRBD1 matching over 9 bases. V shed 8 bases and J 1 base; nucleotides not matched to a gene: 5. Germline-derived CDR1 and CDR2 are ENHRY and SYGVKD. CDR3 length equals 14 residues.

This clone showed up just a few times. The chain carries TRBV30 and TRBJ2-1, with D possibly TRBD2 on 6 matching bases. The germline V and J ends were trimmed by 2 bases and 7 bases, with 15 bases remaining between them. This CDR3 spans 14 amino acids. CDR1 is GTSNPN, CDR2 SVGIG, per germline (reference sequence). CDR3: CAWSLGTLGNEQFF. CDR3 nucleotides: TGTGCCTGGAGTCTGGGGACTTTGGGGAATGAGCAGTTCTTC.

The chain couples TRBV4-1 to TRBJ1-5, with TRBD1 as a possible D gene (5 bases). V was shortened by 5 bases and J by 1 base, with 12 bases between the two germline ends. The germline gives CDR1 MGHRA, CDR2 YSYEKL. The CDR3 runs to 15 residues. The chain's CDR3 is CASSFRVTSNQPQHF. CDR3 nucleotides: TGCGCCAGCAGCTTCAGGGTCACCAGCAATCAGCCCCAGCATTTT.

The rearrangement joins TRBV10-2 to TRBJ1-2, with TRBD1 as a possible D gene (5 bases). Germline V gene sequence: CDR1 WSHSY, CDR2 SAAADI. The CDR3 has 15 residues. V was trimmed by 4 bases and J by 5 bases, leaving 17 bases between them. The CDR3 reads CASSVDLPGLYGYTF. The CDR3 DNA reads as TGCGCCAGCAGTGTGGACCTTCCGGGACTTTATGGCTACACCTTC.

This chain uses TRBV20-1 with TRBJ1-5; D not resolved. Germline V gene data show CDR1 as DFQATT and CDR2 as SNEGSKA (reference sequence). The CDR3 is 13 residues long. The V end was cut by 3 bases, the J end by 2 bases, with 8 bases between. CDR3 protein: CSASPVGNQPQHF. DNA of the CDR3: TGCAGTGCTAGTCCGGTAGGCAATCAGCCCCAGCATTTT.

The gene calls are TRBV12-3 or TRBV12-4 and TRBJ2-1; D not resolved. Trimming cost V 2 bases and J 9 bases, with 8 bases left between them. This CDR3 has 12 amino acids. The CDR3 is CASSLSVGEQFF. The CDR3 nucleotides read TGTGCCAGCAGTTTATCAGTTGGTGAGCAGTTCTTC.

The gene calls are TRBV6-2 or TRBV6-3 and TRBJ2-1, with 13 bases aligning to TRBD2. Unmatched junction bases numbered 6, after V lost 5 bases and J lost 8 bases. From germline, CDR1 is MNHEY and CDR2 SVGEGT. CDR3 length equals 15 residues. Written as DNA, the CDR3 is TGTGCCAGCAGTCTTAACGGACTAGCGGGAGATGAGCAGTTCTTC. Translating gives CASSLNGLAGDEQFF.

The J gene is TRBJ2-2, the V gene TRBV10-3; 8 nucleotides agree with TRBD2. Germline CDR1 reads ENHRY; CDR2 reads SYGVKD. This CDR3 has 15 residues. The J segment lost 1 base and the V segment lost 10 bases, leaving 8 bases of the junction unmatched. The DNA for the CDR3 is TGTGCCACACAGGCGGGGGGCCGGAACACCGGGGAGCTGTTTTTT. This sequence encodes CATQAGGRNTGELFF.

The chain combines TRBV5-1 with TRBJ1-5; D gene uncertain. The CDR3 spans 14 residues. V was shortened by 4 bases and J by 6 bases, with 14 bases between the two germline ends. Germline V lookup: CDR1 SGHRS, CDR2 YFSETQ. The CDR3 bases are TGCGCCAGCAGCACTGAGGGCATGGGTCAGCCCCAGCATTTT. Its protein is CASSTEGMGQPQHF.

This clone was recorded once. The rearrangement uses TRBV5-1 and TRBJ1-2; TRBD1 is a possible D gene (5 bases). V lost 0 bases and J 7 bases, leaving 13 bases between the germline ends. Germline V gene sequence: CDR1 SGHRS, CDR2 YFSETQ. This CDR3 contains 14 residues. In DNA, the CDR3 is TGCGCCAGCAGCTTGGAGGCAGGGTTGAGTGGCTACACCTTC. As protein: CASSLEAGLSGYTF.

The chain has TRBV2 and TRBJ2-1; 7 nucleotides align to TRBD1. J gave up 1 base and V 6 bases, and 3 bases lay outside the gene matches. CDR1 is SNHLY, CDR2 FYNNEI, per germline. This CDR3 region has 14 residues. The CDR3 nucleotides are TGTGCCAGCAGAGACAGGGTGTCCTACAATGAGCAGTTCTTC. Its translation: CASRDRVSYNEQFF.

The rearrangement joins TRBV6-5 to TRBJ1-2; D unresolved. The CDR3 has 14 residues. The V gene's germline CDR1 is MNHEY and CDR2 SVGAGI. The V and J ends lost 6 bases and 7 bases respectively, with 18 bases between them. CDR3 in amino acids: CASSSGRWDSGYTF. The CDR3 DNA is TGTGCCAGCAGCTCTGGGAGGTGGGATTCTGGCTACACCTTC.

This sequence joins TRBV18 and TRBJ1-1; 9 bases are shared with TRBD1. J lost 1 base, V lost 3 bases, and 6 bases had no gene match. This CDR3 contains 16 residues. Germline CDR1 and CDR2: KGHSH and LQKENI. The CDR3 DNA is TGTGCCAGCTCACCCCTACAGGGGGCCGGGAACACTGAAGCTTTCTTT. It codes for CASSPLQGAGNTEAFF.

V usage is TRBV28 and J usage is TRBJ2-2; 8 bases agree with TRBD1. The CDR3 extends over 19 amino acids. The V gene end was trimmed by 2 bases and the J gene end by 4 bases; junction bases not matched to a gene: 15. CDR1 and CDR2 from the germline V gene are MDHEN and SYDVKM. The DNA of the CDR3 is TGTGCCAGCAGTTTAAGTCGTCCAGGGGGCAGGATCGGCACCGGGGAGCTGTTTTTT. It specifies CASSLSRPGGRIGTGELFF. The whole variable domain, remainder taken from reference TRBV28 and TRBJ2-2, is DVKVTQSSRYLVKRTGEKVFLECVQDMDHENMFWYRQDPGLGLRLIYFSYDVKMKEKGDIPEGYSVSREKKERFSLILESASTNQTSMYLCASSLSRPGGRIGTGELFFGEGSRLTVL.

This chain uses TRBV19 with TRBJ1-5; 7 nucleotides agree with TRBD1. The CDR3 has 15 residues. The germline V gene has CDR1 LNHDA and CDR2 SQIVND (reference sequence). Trimming cost V 6 bases and J 6 bases; bases outside gene matches: 11. The CDR3: CASRIRRGASQPQHF. CDR3 sequence (DNA): TGTGCCAGTAGGATTCGCAGGGGGGCCTCTCAGCCCCAGCATTTT.

Only a few counts were recorded for this clone. The chain joins TRBV14 to TRBJ1-1, with D unresolved. The CDR3 sequence is 13 residues long. V was clipped by 0 bases and J by 10 bases, with 12 bases between them. Germline V gene sequence: CDR1 SGHDN, CDR2 FVKESK. CDR3 DNA sequence: TGTGCCAGCAGCCAAGAGTTGGATCGGGGAGCTTTCTTT. Translation gives CASSQELDRGAFF. Combining the CDR3 with reference TRBV14 and TRBJ1-1 gives the whole variable domain EAGVTQFPSHSVIEKGQTVTLRCDPISGHDNLYWYRRVMGKEIKFLLHFVKESKQDESGMPNNRFLAERTGGTYSTLKVQPAELEDSGVYFCASSQELDRGAFFGQGTRLTVV.

The chain couples TRBV15 to TRBJ1-1; a possible D gene is TRBD1 (5 bases). V gave up 1 base and J gave up 3 bases, with 15 bases separating them. This CDR3 has 16 residues. Germline-derived CDR1 and CDR2 are LNHNV and YYDKDF (reference sequence). The CDR3 nucleotides are TGTGCCACCAGCAGAGCGCAGGGATTGGGTTACACTGAAGCTTTCTTT. It encodes CATSRAQGLGYTEAFF.

The rearrangement uses TRBV30 and TRBJ1-6; the match to TRBD1 covers 7 bases. V trimming: 1 base; J trimming: 5 bases; junction bases outside the gene matches: 2. Per germline, CDR1 GTSNPN and CDR2 SVGIG (reference sequence). This CDR3 contains 14 residues. CDR3 nucleotide sequence: TGTGCCTGGAGTGGAGGGACAGATAATTCACCCCTCCACTTT. Amino acids: CAWSGGTDNSPLHF.